The clone carrying this TCR beta chain was counted only a few times. The antigen is not known. The identical CDR3 is also encoded by other nucleotide sequences in the sample. Splitting of each subset's genomic DNA was done evenly across several immunoSEQ plates. In the authors' methods: ImmunoSEQ junction-only sequences lacked quality scores, so their filtering differed. This table comes from immunoSEQ multiplex PCR, and its TCRdb copy is limited to in-frame clones, with some not included. For V, J and clone size, that table is used; D and trimming come from the DNA. The sample includes around 2.1 million clones, 85% to 95% of them seen just once. This CDR3 has 12 residues. Trimming stripped 2 bases from V and 1 base from J, with 3 bases between. The V gene's germline CDR1 is SGDLS and CDR2 YYNGEE. This entry comes from a study of shared clonotypes between healthy human individuals. Overall study results and limits: Only blood samples were collected, and tissue repertoires likely differ.

In the naive CD8 group, cells lacked CD45RO and were positively selected for CCR7, so terminally differentiated effector memory CD45RA+ cells were left out. V and J are TRBV9 and TRBJ1-1; D is unresolved. What was sequenced was naive CD8+ T cells from PBMCs. This receptor was identified in a man between 18 and 35 years old in good health. Some clones in this sample may be carry-over from other donors' samples. CDR3 bases: TGTGCCAGCAGCGTTGCGAACACTGAAGCTTTCTTT. This translates into CASSVANTEAFF.